The clone carrying this T cell receptor beta chain was seen a handful of times. Its antigen is still unknown. The sample is drawn from a study of beta chain features in type 1 diabetes. Notes on the study in general: TCRB CDR3s from Type 1 diabetes patients were moderately but significantly shorter in all four CD4+ subsets.

The authors reverse transcribed all of the isolated RNA, so sequencing captured expressed TCRB transcripts. The repertoire was sequenced with immunoSEQ multiplex PCR; TCRdb's copy has only in-frame clones and lacks some. The data contain fewer than 300,000 clones, roughly 11% of them singletons. Sample: naive CD4+ T cells from blood. The sequence was obtained from a man between 25 and 39 years old with type 1 diabetes.

This chain's CDR3 is CASTGRTDTQYF. CDR3 sequence (DNA): TGTGCCAGTACGGGGAGGACAGATACGCAGTATTTT. This chain connects TRBV7-2 to TRBJ2-3; TRBD2 is a possible D gene (6 bases). The CDR3 is made up of 12 amino acids. The germline CDR1 and CDR2 sequences are SGHTA and FQGNSA. V was clipped by 9 bases and J by 3 bases, with 10 bases between them. The full variable domain, with the rest looked up from reference TRBV7-2 and TRBJ2-3, is GAGVSQSPSNKVTEKGKDVELRCDPISGHTALYWYRQSLGQGLEFLIYFQGNSAPDKSGLPSDRFSAERTGGSVSTLTIQRTQQEDSAVYLCASTGRTDTQYFGPGTRLTVL.